This TCR beta chain was captured by sequencing in a study of blood T cells in healthy people across ages (dated by TCRdb to between 2014 and 2017). The study in broad terms: Template switching captured roughly one uniquely barcoded TCR beta cDNA molecule per two T cells in model experiments. To track age-related changes in TCR beta repertoire diversity, the study relied on deep sequencing normalized with unique cDNA molecular identifiers. Donors were grouped into four age groups: young (average 16 years), middle-aged (39), aged (about 59) and long-lived (approximately 81). The study analyzed two additional independent replicas of 1 million unique cDNA reads from the same blood draw for two donors, one aged 18 to 30 and one aged 80 or older.

The donors were roughly 40 Caucasian individuals from Russia, aged roughly 6 to 100 years, who were systemically healthy. Each donor gave around 9 milliliters of peripheral blood, collected into EDTA-treated Vacutainer tubes. PBMCs were isolated by Ficoll-Paque density-gradient centrifugation, with at least 6.5 million obtained per sample. Trizol reagent was used to extract total RNA from the PBMCs, yielding at least 5 micrograms per sample. For every donor, flow cytometry on a PBMC aliquot measured the percentage of naive CD45RAhigh/CD27high T cells. What the study reported, not specific to this receptor: Donor CMV infection status was unknown, potentially confounding age-related changes in expanded clonotypes. Observed TCR beta diversity per million T cells fell roughly linearly with age, and a significant reduction was already apparent by age roughly 41. Estimates of total diversity from one million sequenced T cells were regarded as lower bounds and underestimates. The long-lived group showed more naive CD4+ T cells, fewer expanded clones and increased TCR diversity than the aged group, suggesting age selection. Because profiling used bulk unsorted PBMCs, naive and antigen-experienced compartments could not be compared conclusively. Observed TCR beta diversity correlated strongly with the percentage of naive T cells measured by flow cytometry.

This clonotype was seen more than once but under ten times. This clone's antigen is unknown. Within one base of it there is no much larger clone, and no base qualities were kept. V is shortened by 4 bases, J by 0 bases, and the region joining them spans 15 bases. Taken from cysteine to phenylalanine, the CDR3 has 15 residues. Just CDR3 DNA is preserved here, 45 bases in frame from base 1. For CDR1 and CDR2, the germline V gene lists SQVTM and ANQGSEA. Receptors were amplified or captured by 5' RACE. Sequencing was performed on an Illumina HiSeq 2500. A second PCR of about 7 to 12 cycles was run with a J-beta primer mix and a sample-barcoded 5' primer. A unique molecular identifier was introduced onto each TCR beta cDNA molecule by a template-switch 5' adaptor carrying 12 random nucleotides. At least 2.5 million CDR3-containing paired-end reads were obtained from each sample. The Mint cDNA synthesis kit, primed by a TRBC-specific oligonucleotide, was used to synthesize first-strand cDNA from all RNA. Following uracil-DNA glycosylase treatment, all cDNA underwent a first 18-cycle PCR with the universal primers M1SS and BC2_uni_R. Per the authors' processing: For normalization, 1 million high-quality reads, each with a distinct molecular identifier, were randomly selected from each sample. Instead of being binned into consensus sequences, reads that shared molecular identifiers were thrown out. MiTCR, run with a Q25 quality threshold and the strictest error-elimination algorithm, handled CDR3 identification, clonotype clustering and error correction. A nonparametric unseen species model with Euler transformation was used to estimate lower-bound total TCR beta diversity. In TCRdb, the public reads were trimmed at Q25 with fastp and aligned with MiXCR, with productive beta chains retained. Entries are consolidated by CDR3 protein sequence, retaining the most common genes and DNA. TCRdb's processing, not the authors', yielded these V and J calls. Here the sample has roughly 800,000 distinct CDR3 sequences; approximately 25% occur a single time. The biggest ten clones account for around 3.6% of the sample.

The sample also formed part of further work on T cells of mothers and their children. Reported in the second study: Nine systemically healthy Caucasian individuals, comprising three mothers and their six children, were included as donors. cDNA synthesis consumed the entire amount of extracted RNA, loaded at around 1.4 ug RNA in each 15 ul reaction. In the second PCR, sample barcodes and 2-4 random nucleotides were introduced via the M1S primer. Over 9 million TCR beta CDR3 reads came from each mother, compared with several million reads from each child. In both related and unrelated pairs, thymic selection shapes the output of TCR recombination in a similar way, with inherited differences having only a minor effect. Normalized repertoire overlap in related mother-child pairs was always slightly higher than in unrelated mother-child pairs, but the difference was never significant. No persistent microchimeric T cell clones were found, with a detection sensitivity of around 100 clones per million clonotypes. To look for features that set related mother-child pairs apart from unrelated individuals, the researchers ran deep NGS to compare the TCR beta repertoires of mothers and children. Mothers averaged approximately 41 +/- 4 years of age and children averaged roughly 11 +/- 4 years. After adapters were ligated using NEBNext reagents, the libraries underwent 100+100 nt paired-end sequencing on an Illumina HiSeq 2000. Mother and child libraries were prepared a month apart and sequenced in separate runs to prevent cross-contamination. Between 500,000 and 2,000,000 distinct TCR beta clonotypes were identified per donor. Naive TCR beta clonotypes were estimated from low-frequency clonotypes matched to each donor's FACS-determined naive share, without sorting.

The specimen sequenced was blood. The chain uses TRBV29-1 and TRBJ2-5; the D gene cannot be named for sure. This TCR derives from a boy aged 5-17 years in good health. CDR3 sequence: CSVGFGQLYQETQYF. The DNA reads TGCAGCGTTGGGTTCGGGCAGCTATACCAAGAGACCCAGTACTTC.